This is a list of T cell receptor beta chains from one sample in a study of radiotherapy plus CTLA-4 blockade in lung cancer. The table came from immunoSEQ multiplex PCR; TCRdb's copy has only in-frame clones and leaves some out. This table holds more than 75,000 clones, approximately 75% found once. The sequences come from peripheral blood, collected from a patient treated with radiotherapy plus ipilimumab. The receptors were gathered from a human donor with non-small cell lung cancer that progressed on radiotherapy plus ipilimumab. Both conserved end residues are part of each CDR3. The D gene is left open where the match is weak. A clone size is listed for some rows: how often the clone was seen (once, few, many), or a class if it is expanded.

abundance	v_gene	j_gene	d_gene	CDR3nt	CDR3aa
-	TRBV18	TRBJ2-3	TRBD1	TGTGCCAGCTCACCATCCGCCGACAGGGGGCTTGATACGCAGTATTTT	CASSPSADRGLDTQYF
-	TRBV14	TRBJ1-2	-	TGTGCCAGCAGCCAAGGGTCGGGCCATGGCTATGGCTACACCTTC	CASSQGSGHGYGYTF
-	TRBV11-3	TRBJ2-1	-	TGTGCCAGCAGCTTTCCCGGGTCATACAATGAGCAGTTCTTC	CASSFPGSYNEQFF
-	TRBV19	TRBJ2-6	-	TGTGCCAGTAGTAAGAGGGGGGACTCTGGGGCCAACGTCCTGACTTTC	CASSKRGDSGANVLTF
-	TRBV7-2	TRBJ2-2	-	TGTGCCAGCAGCTCCTGGACTCGAAACACCGGGGAGCTGTTTTTT	CASSSWTRNTGELFF
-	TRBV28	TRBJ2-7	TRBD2	TGTGCCAGCAGTCCGGGGGGAGGGAGGAACGAGCAGTACTTC	CASSPGGGRNEQYF
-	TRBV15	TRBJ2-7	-	TGTGCCACCAGCCGGGGTTCCTACGAGCAGTACTTC	CATSRGSYEQYF
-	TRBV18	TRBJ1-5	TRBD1	TGTGCCAGCTCAGGACAGGGGCGCGATCAGCCCCAGCATTTT	CASSGQGRDQPQHF
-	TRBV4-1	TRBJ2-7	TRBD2	TGCGCCAGCAGCCAAGAAGGACTAGCGGGGGGGCCGGGGGAGCAGTACTTC	CASSQEGLAGGPGEQYF
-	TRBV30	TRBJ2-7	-	TGTGCCTGGAGTGTGGACCGCTGGAGGGGAGATTACGAGCAGTACTTC	CAWSVDRWRGDYEQYF
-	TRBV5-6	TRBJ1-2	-	TGTGCCAGCGGGGACATGCCTAACTATGGCTACACCTTC	CASGDMPNYGYTF
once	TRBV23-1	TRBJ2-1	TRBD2	TGCGCCAGCAGTCAATCGAAAGCGGGATCATGGAATGAGCAGTTCTTC	CASSQSKAGSWNEQFF
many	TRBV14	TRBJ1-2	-	TGTGCCAGCAGCCAGGGTCCGGGAGGGTCCGGCTACACCTTC	CASSQGPGGSGYTF
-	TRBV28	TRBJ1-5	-	TGTGCCAGCAGTTTGGGGCAGGGTGGCCAGCCCCAGCATTTT	CASSLGQGGQPQHF
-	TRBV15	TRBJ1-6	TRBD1	TGTGCCACCAGCAGAGTTTGGACAGGGCAGAATAGGTTTTCACCCCTCCACTTT	CATSRVWTGQNRFSPLHF
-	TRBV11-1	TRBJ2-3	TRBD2	TGTGCCAGCAGCTCCCTGACTAGCGCGCTCCGAACAGATACGCAGTATTTT	CASSSLTSALRTDTQYF
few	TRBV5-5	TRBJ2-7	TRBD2	TGTGCCAGCAGCTTGGGGGCTAGCGGGCTCTCCTACGAGCAGTACTTC	CASSLGASGLSYEQYF
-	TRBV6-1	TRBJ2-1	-	TGTGCCAGCAGTCTTCGGGACTTCTCCTACAATGAGCAGTTCTTC	CASSLRDFSYNEQFF
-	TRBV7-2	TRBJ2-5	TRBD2	TGTGCCAGCAGCTTCTGGCTAGCGGGGAAAGAGACCCAGTACTTC	CASSFWLAGKETQYF
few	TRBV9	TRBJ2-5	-	TGTGCCAGCAGCGTAAATCCCGGAAGAGCGGAACAAGAGACCCAGTACTTC	CASSVNPGRAEQETQYF
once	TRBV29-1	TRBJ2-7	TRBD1	TGCAGCGTTGAAACCTCGACAGGGAACTACGAGCAGTACTTC	CSVETSTGNYEQYF
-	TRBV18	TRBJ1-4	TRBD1	TGTGCCAGCTCACCAGGGACAGGGGGTGAAAAACTGTTTTTT	CASSPGTGGEKLFF
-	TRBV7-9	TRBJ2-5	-	TGTGCCAGCAGCTTAATAAGTCGGAGTGGGCGGGAGACCCAGTACTTC	CASSLISRSGRETQYF
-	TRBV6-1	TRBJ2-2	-	TGTGCCAGCAGTACATTGACAGCCACCGGGGAGCTGTTTTTT	CASSTLTATGELFF
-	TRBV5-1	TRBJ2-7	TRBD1	TGCGCCAGCAGCATGGGACAGGGATACGAGCAGTACTTC	CASSMGQGYEQYF
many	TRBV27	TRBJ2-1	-	TGTGCCAGCCAGCCCGCCGCAGGGCTCAATGAGCAGTTCTTC	CASQPAAGLNEQFF
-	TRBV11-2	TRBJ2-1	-	TGTGCCAGCCGACGGCCAAACAATGAGCAGTTCTTC	CASRRPNNEQFF
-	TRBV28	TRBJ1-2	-	TGTGCCAGCAGTTCCATTGGGGGAAGGCAGGGTACCTATGGCTACACCTTC	CASSSIGGRQGTYGYTF
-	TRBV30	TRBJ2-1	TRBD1	TGTGCCTGGAGTAAAACGACAGGGTATAATGAGCAGTTCTTC	CAWSKTTGYNEQFF
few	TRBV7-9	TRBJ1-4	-	TGTGCCAGCAGCCCGGGCACGGATGCCCTTTTCCATGAAAAACTGTTTTTT	CASSPGTDALFHEKLFF